These 32 T cell receptor beta chains came from one sample sequenced in a study of blood T cell repertoires in COVID-19. Some clones are missing from TCRdb's copy, which holds only in-frame ones; the method was immunoSEQ multiplex PCR. This table holds about 210,000 clones, roughly nine tenths found once. The specimen was PBMCs or T cells enriched from blood (not recorded which). The receptors were sampled from a woman aged 18-35 years who had recovered from COVID-19.

In this sample, this clone turned up once. The chain uses TRBV5-8 and TRBJ1-2; TRBD1 matches at 11 bases. Looked up from germline, CDR1 is SGHTS and CDR2 is YDEGEE. The V and J ends lost 0 bases and 4 bases, in that order; junction bases with no gene match: 5. CDR3 length: 16 amino acids. The DNA of the CDR3 is TGTGCCAGCAGCTTGGAACCGGGACAGGGGGTCTATGGCTACACCTTC. Translating gives CASSLEPGQGVYGYTF.

This clone was seen a handful of times. V and J are TRBV7-9 and TRBJ2-1; 7 bases align to TRBD1. With V trimmed by 6 bases and J by 6 bases, 5 bases remained unmatched. This CDR3 contains 13 residues. Per the germline V gene, CDR1 is SEHNR and CDR2 is FQNEAQ (reference sequence). In nucleotides, the CDR3 is TGTGCCAGCAGGACAGGGAGTGGCAATGAGCAGTTCTTC. Amino acid sequence: CASRTGSGNEQFF.

The rearrangement joins TRBV24-1 to TRBJ1-2, with 9 bases aligning to TRBD1. Germline-derived CDR1 and CDR2 are KGHDR and SFDVKD. The V segment lost 3 bases and the J segment 6 bases; nucleotides outside the gene matches: 4. This CDR3 region has 14 residues. The CDR3 region is CATSDPWTGDGYTF. The DNA of the CDR3 is TGTGCCACCAGTGATCCCTGGACAGGGGATGGCTACACCTTC.

This sequence joins TRBV28 and TRBJ1-1; D might be TRBD1 (6 bases). CDR1 is MDHEN and CDR2 is SYDVKM in the germline V gene. The CDR3 totals 14 residues. The V gene lost 5 bases and the J gene lost 2 bases, with 12 bases spanning the gap. The CDR3 here is CASSPKGVNTEAFF. In DNA, the CDR3 is TGTGCCAGCAGTCCCAAGGGGGTTAACACTGAAGCTTTCTTT.

This clone was observed a single time. V usage is TRBV6-5 and J usage is TRBJ1-5; no definite D call. Germline V gene data show CDR1 as MNHEY and CDR2 as SVGAGI. This CDR3 spans 14 amino acids. Trimming took off 10 bases at V and 6 bases at J, with 19 bases between the two ends. This chain's CDR3 is CATAGVSVGQPQHF. CDR3 sequence (DNA): TGTGCCACCGCGGGAGTTTCGGTGGGTCAGCCCCAGCATTTT.

The rearrangement joins TRBV2 to TRBJ1-1; the D is unclear. V was pared by 8 bases and J by 7 bases, with 5 bases between. From germline, CDR1 is SNHLY and CDR2 FYNNEI. The CDR3 totals 9 residues. CDR3 amino acids: CASLSEAFF. In nucleotides, the CDR3 is TGTGCCAGCCTGAGTGAAGCTTTCTTT. Variable domain in full (rest from reference TRBV2 and TRBJ1-1): EPEVTQTPSHQVTQMGQEVILRCVPISNHLYFYWYRQILGQKVEFLVSFYNNEISEKSEIFDDQFSVERPDGSNFTLKIRSTKLEDSAMYFCASLSEAFFGQGTRLTVV.

The CDR3 nucleotides read TGCGCCAGCACCCTGGGGGACAGGGGAGCAGATACGCAGTATTTT. The encoded protein is CASTLGDRGADTQYF. The chain links TRBV4-1 to TRBJ2-3, with 10 bases lining up with TRBD1. This CDR3 spans 15 amino acids. Looked up from germline, CDR1 is MGHRA and CDR2 is YSYEKL. V lost 7 bases to trimming and J lost 4 bases; unmatched junction nucleotides: 8.

The J gene is TRBJ2-5, the V gene TRBV2; D is possibly TRBD2 (5 bases). This CDR3 region has 15 residues. Germline V gene data show CDR1 as SNHLY and CDR2 as FYNNEI. Trimming left V 8 bases short and J 3 bases short, with 19 bases between. The CDR3 reads CASAQRVTSKETQYF. DNA of the CDR3: TGTGCCAGCGCCCAGAGGGTAACTTCCAAAGAGACCCAGTACTTC.

This chain connects TRBV4-2 to TRBJ2-5, with a weak D call TRBD2 (6 bases). V lost 1 base and J lost 5, with 17 bases in between. Germline loops: CDR1 LGHNA, CDR2 YNFKEQ. There are 16 residues in the CDR3. This CDR3 is CASSQAPVPGRETQYF. CDR3 in DNA: TGTGCCAGCAGCCAAGCTCCCGTCCCAGGGAGGGAGACCCAGTACTTC.

This clone was counted a single time. The chain has TRBV7-8 and TRBJ2-2; 8 bases map to TRBD1. V lost 1 base to trimming and J lost 2 bases; unmatched junction nucleotides: 9. Germline loops: CDR1 SGHVS, CDR2 FQNEAQ. CDR3 length: 18 amino acids. CDR3 residues: CASSLVIWGQANTGELFF. The CDR3 coding sequence is TGTGCCAGCAGCTTAGTTATTTGGGGACAGGCAAACACCGGGGAGCTGTTTTTT.

This CDR3 is CASSPDGTGPLHF. CDR3 DNA sequence: TGTGCCAGCAGCCCGGACGGCACAGGTCCCCTCCACTTT. The chain recombines TRBV5-4 with TRBJ1-6; tentatively, D is TRBD1 (5 bases). The germline V gene has CDR1 SGHNT and CDR2 YYREEE (reference sequence). The CDR3 runs to 13 residues. Trimming removed 4 bases at V and 13 bases at J, with 15 bases between.

The CDR3 loop reads CASSPRTGGYYGYTF. CDR3 DNA sequence: TGTGCCAGCAGCCCCCGGACAGGGGGCTACTATGGCTACACCTTC. The chain couples TRBV5-4 to TRBJ1-2; 11 bases line up with TRBD1. CDR1 SGHNT and CDR2 YYREEE come from the germline V gene (reference sequence). V lost 4 bases, J lost 3 bases, and 5 bases stayed unmatched. There are 15 residues in the CDR3.

V usage is TRBV7-2 and J usage is TRBJ2-7; D is unclear. The CDR3 consists of 15 residues. Germline CDR1 and CDR2: SGHTA and FQGNSA. Trimming shortened V by 1 base and J by 3 bases, and 13 bases separated the two germline ends. The CDR3 nucleotides are TGTGCCAGCAGCTTAGATGGATCCGGGTTCTACGAGCAGTACTTC. Protein sequence: CASSLDGSGFYEQYF.

The chain couples TRBV5-1 to TRBJ1-1, with no clear D. The CDR3 length is 16 residues. Germline-derived CDR1 and CDR2 are SGHRS and YFSETQ. Trimming removed 0 bases from V and 1 base from J, with 13 bases in between. In nucleotides, the CDR3 is TGCGCCAGCAGCTTGGAGAGGGCGCGGGGGAACACTGAAGCTTTCTTT. This codes for CASSLERARGNTEAFF.

The chain couples TRBV9 to TRBJ1-4, with 12 nucleotides matching TRBD1. Germline values: CDR1 SGDLS, CDR2 YYNGEE. J was trimmed by 1 base and V by 0 bases; bases with no gene match: 1. The CDR3 is 17 residues long. Written as DNA, the CDR3 is TGTGCCAGCAGCGTAGGGGACAGGGGGCGAACTAATGAAAAACTGTTTTTT. Protein product: CASSVGDRGRTNEKLFF.

In this sample, this clone turned up once. The rearrangement uses TRBV9 and TRBJ2-3, with 9 positions matching TRBD1. The CDR3 consists of 17 residues. The J segment lost 1 base and the V segment lost 3 bases, leaving 9 bases of the junction unmatched. Germline values: CDR1 SGDLS, CDR2 YYNGEE. CDR3 nucleotides: TGTGCCAGCAGCGCGGGACAGGGAAGGGCTGGCACAGATACGCAGTATTTT. This sequence encodes CASSAGQGRAGTDTQYF.

The rearrangement links TRBV5-4 to TRBJ1-5; TRBD1 agrees at 9 bases. This CDR3 has 14 amino acids. V shed 4 bases, J shed 4 bases, and the junction held 3 bases outside the gene matches. In germline, CDR1 is SGHNT, CDR2 YYREEE (reference sequence). CDR3 in amino acids: CASSGGTGNQPQHF. The CDR3, as DNA: TGTGCCAGCAGCGGAGGGACAGGGAATCAGCCCCAGCATTTT. Supplemented by reference TRBV5-4 and TRBJ1-5, the full variable domain reads ETGVTQSPTHLIKTRGQQVTLRCSSQSGHNTVSWYQQALGQGPQFIFQYYREEENGRGNFPPRFSGLQFPNYSSELNVNALELDDSALYLCASSGGTGNQPQHFGDGTRLSIL.

The chain links TRBV2 to TRBJ1-1; D ambiguous. Germline CDR1 reads SNHLY; CDR2 reads FYNNEI. The CDR3 sequence is 14 residues long. V lost 2 bases and J lost 0, with 7 bases in between. The CDR3 loop reads CASSELLLNTEAFF. For the CDR3, the DNA is TGTGCCAGCAGTGAACTTCTCCTGAACACTGAAGCTTTCTTT.

The CDR3 DNA is TGTGCCAGTAGTATATTAGGGGGCTCCTACAATGAGCAGTTCTTC. Protein: CASSILGGSYNEQFF. The chain carries TRBV19 and TRBJ2-1, with D possibly matching TRBD1 (6 bases). This CDR3 has 15 residues. Germline CDR1 reads LNHDA; CDR2 reads SQIVND (reference sequence). Deletions cut 2 bases from V and 0 bases from J, with 8 bases between. The complete variable domain, with remaining parts taken from reference TRBV19 and TRBJ2-1, reads DGGITQSPKYLFRKEGQNVTLSCEQNLNHDAMYWYRQDPGQGLRLIYYSQIVNDFQKGDIAEGYSVSREKKESFPLTVTSAQKNPTAFYLCASSILGGSYNEQFFGPGTRLTVL.

The J gene is TRBJ1-2, the V gene TRBV9; no definite D call. The CDR3 has 14 residues. The germline CDR1 and CDR2 sequences are SGDLS and YYNGEE. Trimming pared 0 bases from V and 4 bases from J, leaving 10 bases between. Here the CDR3 DNA reads TGTGCCAGCAGCGTAGCCGGGGAGGGCTATGGCTACACCTTC. Residues: CASSVAGEGYGYTF.

The chain joins TRBV14 to TRBJ2-3, with 8 bases fitting TRBD2. The CDR3 sequence is 15 residues long. The germline CDR1 and CDR2 sequences are SGHDN and FVKESK. V lost 4 bases to trimming and J lost 2 bases; unmatched junction nucleotides: 5. CDR3 sequence reads: CASSPRTSFTDTQYF. CDR3 sequence (DNA): TGTGCCAGCAGCCCGCGGACTAGCTTCACAGATACGCAGTATTTT.

A few counts support this clone. J is TRBJ1-5 and V is TRBV10-3, with TRBD1 matching 7 bases. The CDR3 totals 14 residues. J lost 7 bases, V lost 5 bases, and 8 bases had no gene match. Germline V gene lookup returns CDR1 ENHRY and CDR2 SYGVKD. The CDR3 spells CAISTQGKGQPQHF. CDR3 coding DNA: TGTGCCATCAGTACACAGGGGAAAGGACAGCCCCAGCATTTT.

This clone was picked up one time. The chain combines TRBV6-1 with TRBJ1-2; 7 nucleotides align to TRBD1. The germline V gene has CDR1 MNHNS and CDR2 SASEGT. The CDR3 is 14 amino acids. Trimming took 2 bases from V and 6 from J; bases not matched to a gene: 6. The CDR3 reads CASSEWAGGDGYTF. For the CDR3, the DNA is TGTGCCAGCAGTGAATGGGCAGGGGGTGATGGCTACACCTTC.

The chain links TRBV3-1 (or the pseudogene TRBV3-2) to TRBJ1-3; D is unclear. Germline V CDR1 and CDR2: LGHDT, YNNKEL (reference sequence). Trimming stripped 1 base from V and 3 bases from J, with 10 bases between. There are 15 residues in the CDR3. CDR3 in DNA: TGTGCCAGCAGCCAAGTAACGGGGTTTGGAAACACCATATATTTT. Translation gives CASSQVTGFGNTIYF.

The chain links TRBV24-1 to TRBJ1-2; TRBD1 aligns across 10 bases. The CDR3 consists of 15 residues. Germline-derived CDR1 and CDR2 are KGHDR and SFDVKD. V dropped 5 bases and J dropped 2; count of bases not matched to a gene: 4. CDR3 in DNA: TGTGCCACCAGTGGCCTGACAGGGGGCAACTATGGCTACACCTTC. It encodes CATSGLTGGNYGYTF.

The chain combines TRBV7-9 with TRBJ1-1; D is undetermined. The CDR3 covers 17 residues. The germline V and J ends were trimmed by 2 bases and 0 bases, with 16 bases remaining between them. From germline, CDR1 is SEHNR and CDR2 FQNEAQ (reference sequence). CDR3 DNA: TGTGCCAGCAGCTTACCCTTTGAGACGGGAATGAACACTGAAGCTTTCTTT. Protein product: CASSLPFETGMNTEAFF.

The V gene is TRBV27, the J gene TRBJ2-2, with a tentative D call TRBD2 (7 bases). Per germline, CDR1 MNHEY and CDR2 SMNVEV (reference sequence). V lost 8 bases and J 4 bases, leaving 20 bases between the germline ends. The CDR3 runs to 16 residues. CDR3 nucleotides: TGTGCCAGCCGACTTCTCTCGGGGGGCCTCACCGGGGAGCTGTTTTTT. This encodes CASRLLSGGLTGELFF.

This rearrangement joins TRBV25-1 to TRBJ1-4; 7 positions match TRBD1. CDR3 size: 15 residues. V shed 0 bases and J 8 bases; nucleotides not matched to a gene: 6. Germline V lookup: CDR1 MGHDK, CDR2 SYGVNS. The CDR3 nucleotides are TGTGCCAGCAGTGAATACATAGGGGGCGCAGAAAAACTGTTTTTT. This translates into CASSEYIGGAEKLFF.

The CDR3 protein is CASSPERNTEAFF. The DNA for the CDR3 is TGTGCCAGCAGCCCGGAGAGGAACACTGAAGCTTTCTTT. The V gene is TRBV6-5, the J gene TRBJ1-1; no clear D. The CDR3 length is 13 residues. Deletions cut 6 bases from V and 1 base from J, with 9 bases between. The germline V gene encodes CDR1 MNHEY and CDR2 SVGAGI.

This clone was detected once. The genes are TRBV28 and TRBJ1-1; D remains ambiguous. This CDR3 is built from 15 residues. Trimming shortened V by 5 bases and J by 2 bases, and 15 bases separated the two germline ends. Germline V CDR1 and CDR2: MDHEN, SYDVKM. The CDR3 region is CASSPSRLPNTEAFF. CDR3 nucleotides: TGTGCCAGCAGTCCATCCCGCCTACCAAACACTGAAGCTTTCTTT.

V is TRBV5-6 and J is TRBJ2-5; 9 bases are a match to TRBD2. Unmatched junction bases numbered 5, after V lost 4 bases and J lost 4 bases. This CDR3 comprises 14 residues. Germline-derived CDR1 and CDR2 are SGHDT and YYEEEE. DNA for the CDR3: TGTGCCAGCAGCCGACAAGCGGGGGGAGAGACCCAGTACTTC. It is translated as CASSRQAGGETQYF. Based on the CDR3 plus reference TRBV5-6 and TRBJ2-5, the full variable domain is DAGVTQSPTHLIKTRGQQVTLRCSPKSGHDTVSWYQQALGQGPQFIFQYYEEEERQRGNFPDRFSGHQFPNYSSELNVNALLLGDSALYLCASSRQAGGETQYFGPGTRLLVL.

V gene TRBV28 combines with J gene TRBJ1-2; TRBD1 is a possible D gene (5 bases). Germline V CDR1 and CDR2: MDHEN, SYDVKM. The CDR3 spans 14 residues. V gave up 7 bases and J gave up 3 bases, with 15 bases separating them. As DNA, the CDR3 is TGTGCCAGCAATGGGGGGATCTTCGACTATGGCTACACCTTC. Translating gives CASNGGIFDYGYTF.